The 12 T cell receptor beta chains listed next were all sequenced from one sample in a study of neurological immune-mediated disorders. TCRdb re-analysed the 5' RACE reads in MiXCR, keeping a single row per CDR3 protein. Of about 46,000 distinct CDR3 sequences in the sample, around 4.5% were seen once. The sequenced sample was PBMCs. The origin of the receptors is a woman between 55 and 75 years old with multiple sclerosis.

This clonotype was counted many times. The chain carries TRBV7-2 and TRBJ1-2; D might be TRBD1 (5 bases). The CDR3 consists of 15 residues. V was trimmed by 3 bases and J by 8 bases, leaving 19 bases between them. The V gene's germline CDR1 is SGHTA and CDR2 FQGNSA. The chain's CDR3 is CASSFTTGSEHGYTF. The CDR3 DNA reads TGTGCCAGCAGCTTTACAACAGGCTCTGAGCACGGCTACACCTTC.

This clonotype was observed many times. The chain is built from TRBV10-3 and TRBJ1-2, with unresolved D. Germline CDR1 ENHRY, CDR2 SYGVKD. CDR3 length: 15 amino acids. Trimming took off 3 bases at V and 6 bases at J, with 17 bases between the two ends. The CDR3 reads CAISEPGIEFNGYTF. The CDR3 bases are TGTGCCATCAGTGAACCAGGAATTGAGTTCAATGGCTACACCTTC.

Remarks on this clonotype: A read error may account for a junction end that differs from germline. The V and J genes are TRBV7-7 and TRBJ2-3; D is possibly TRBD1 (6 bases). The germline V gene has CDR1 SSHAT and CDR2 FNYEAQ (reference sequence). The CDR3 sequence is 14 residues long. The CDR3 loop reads CASSQTGGTDTQYF. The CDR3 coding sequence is TGTGCTAGCAGCCAGACAGGAGGCACAGATACGCAGTATTTT.

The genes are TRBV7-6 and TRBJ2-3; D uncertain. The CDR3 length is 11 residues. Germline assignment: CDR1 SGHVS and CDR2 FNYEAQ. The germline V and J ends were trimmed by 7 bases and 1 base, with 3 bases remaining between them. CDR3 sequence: CASNCTDTQYF. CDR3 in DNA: TGTGCCAGCAACTGCACAGATACGCAGTATTTT.

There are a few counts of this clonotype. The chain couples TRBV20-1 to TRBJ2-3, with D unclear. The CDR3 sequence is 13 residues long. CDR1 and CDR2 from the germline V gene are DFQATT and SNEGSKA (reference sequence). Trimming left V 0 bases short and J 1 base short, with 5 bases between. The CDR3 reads CSARDLRTDTQYF. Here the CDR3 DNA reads TGCAGTGCTAGAGACCTCCGCACAGATACGCAGTATTTT.

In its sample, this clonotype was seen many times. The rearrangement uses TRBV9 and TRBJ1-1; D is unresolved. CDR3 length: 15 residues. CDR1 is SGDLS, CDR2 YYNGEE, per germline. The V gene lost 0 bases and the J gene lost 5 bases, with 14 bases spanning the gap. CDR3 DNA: TGTGCCAGCAGCGTAGACACCGGGAGATGGACTGAAGCTTTCTTT. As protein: CASSVDTGRWTEAFF.

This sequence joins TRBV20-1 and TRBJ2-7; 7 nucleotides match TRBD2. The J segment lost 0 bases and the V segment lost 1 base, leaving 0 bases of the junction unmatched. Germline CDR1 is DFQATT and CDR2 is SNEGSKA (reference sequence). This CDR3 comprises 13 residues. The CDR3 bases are TGCAGTGCTAGAGCGGGGGGCTCCTACGAGCAGTACGTC. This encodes CSARAGGSYEQYV.

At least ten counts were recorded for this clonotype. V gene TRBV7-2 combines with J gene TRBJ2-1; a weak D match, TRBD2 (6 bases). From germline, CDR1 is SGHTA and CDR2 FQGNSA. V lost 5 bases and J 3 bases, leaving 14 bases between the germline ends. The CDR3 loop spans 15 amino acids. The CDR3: CASSGRTTDYNEQFF. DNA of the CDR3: TGTGCCAGCAGCGGGAGGACTACCGACTACAATGAGCAGTTCTTC.

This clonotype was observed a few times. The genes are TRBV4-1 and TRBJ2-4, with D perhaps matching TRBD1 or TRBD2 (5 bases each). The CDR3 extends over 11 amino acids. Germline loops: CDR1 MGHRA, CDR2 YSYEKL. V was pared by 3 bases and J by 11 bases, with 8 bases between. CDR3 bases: TGCGCCAGCAGCCAGACGGGGCTTCAGTACTTC. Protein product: CASSQTGLQYF.

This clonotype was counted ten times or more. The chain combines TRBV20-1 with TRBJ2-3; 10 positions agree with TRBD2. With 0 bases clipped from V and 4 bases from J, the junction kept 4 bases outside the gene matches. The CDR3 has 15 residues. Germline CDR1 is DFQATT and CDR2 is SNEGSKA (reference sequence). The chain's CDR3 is CSARELAGGADTQYF. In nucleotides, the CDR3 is TGCAGTGCTAGAGAGTTAGCGGGAGGCGCAGATACGCAGTATTTT.

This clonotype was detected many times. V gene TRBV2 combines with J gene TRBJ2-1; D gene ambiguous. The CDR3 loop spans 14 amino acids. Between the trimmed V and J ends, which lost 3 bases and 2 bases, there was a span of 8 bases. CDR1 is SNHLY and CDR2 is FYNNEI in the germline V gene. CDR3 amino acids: CASSEGITYNEQFF. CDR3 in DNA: TGTGCCAGCAGTGAGGGGATCACCTACAATGAGCAGTTCTTC.

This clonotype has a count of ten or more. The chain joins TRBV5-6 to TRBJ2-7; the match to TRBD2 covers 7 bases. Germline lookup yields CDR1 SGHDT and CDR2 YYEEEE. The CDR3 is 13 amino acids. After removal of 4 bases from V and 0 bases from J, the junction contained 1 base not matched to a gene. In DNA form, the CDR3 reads TGTGCCAGCAGCCGGGACTACTCCTACGAGCAGTACGTC. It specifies CASSRDYSYEQYV.